The 31 T cell receptor beta chains below all came from one sample that was sequenced in a study of CD8 T cells in Susac syndrome. Reverse transcription used about 0.45 to 1 ug RNA and random hexamers. TCRdb called the immunoSEQ multiplex PCR reads again in MiXCR, with one record for every CDR3 protein. In the table there are fewer than 150,000 distinct CDR3 sequences, about 95% of which are singletons. Material: CD4+ T cells from PBMCs. These receptors all stem from a human donor in good health.

The chain's CDR3 is CASSRTSGALNTGELFF. The CDR3 DNA follows: TGTGCCAGCAGTCGGACTAGCGGGGCGCTGAACACCGGGGAGCTGTTTTTT. The J gene is TRBJ2-2, the V gene TRBV6-2 or TRBV6-3; TRBD2 agrees at 12 bases. V was pared by 5 bases and J by 1 base, with 5 bases of the junction left unmatched. The CDR3 spans 17 residues. Germline assignment: CDR1 MNHEY and CDR2 SVGEGT.

The rearrangement uses TRBV28 and TRBJ2-2; D gene ambiguous. Trimming took off 7 bases at V and 0 bases at J, with 12 bases between the two ends. This CDR3 is 15 amino acids long. Germline V gives CDR1 MDHEN, CDR2 SYDVKM. The CDR3 region has the DNA TGTGCCAGCACCCTTCAGGCTCCGAACACCGGGGAGCTGTTTTTT. Translating it yields CASTLQAPNTGELFF. Complete variable domain (other parts from reference TRBV28 and TRBJ2-2): DVKVTQSSRYLVKRTGEKVFLECVQDMDHENMFWYRQDPGLGLRLIYFSYDVKMKEKGDIPEGYSVSREKKERFSLILESASTNQTSMYLCASTLQAPNTGELFFGEGSRLTVL.

This chain links TRBV29-1 with TRBJ2-1; TRBD2 aligns across 7 bases. Germline loops: CDR1 SQVTM, CDR2 ANQGSEA. Trimming at V came to 1 base and at J to 4 bases, leaving 7 bases not matched to a gene. The CDR3 extends over 15 amino acids. The CDR3 here is CSVEGGGSKYNEQFF. CDR3 sequence (DNA): TGCAGCGTTGAAGGAGGCGGGAGTAAGTACAATGAGCAGTTCTTC.

In its sample, this clonotype was seen once. The rearrangement uses TRBV20-1 and TRBJ2-1, with 11 bases matching TRBD1. The CDR3 extends over 16 amino acids. J was trimmed by 3 bases and V by 1 base; bases with no gene match: 5. Germline V gene sequence: CDR1 DFQATT, CDR2 SNEGSKA (reference sequence). The CDR3 is CSARVWGQGGYNEQFF. The CDR3 DNA is TGCAGTGCTAGAGTGTGGGGACAGGGGGGCTACAATGAGCAGTTCTTC.

This rearrangement joins TRBV29-1 to TRBJ2-7, with D tentatively TRBD1 (5 bases). V lost 5 bases to trimming and J lost 6 bases, with 11 bases between them. Germline V lookup: CDR1 SQVTM, CDR2 ANQGSEA. CDR3 length equals 11 residues. CDR3 bases: TGCAGCGTTCAAGGGGCAGCCGAGCAGTACTTC. Residues: CSVQGAAEQYF.

V usage is TRBV7-2 and J usage is TRBJ2-5; D call uncertain. The CDR3 length is 13 residues. Trimming shortened V by 5 bases and J by 5 bases, and 12 bases separated the two germline ends. Germline V gene lookup returns CDR1 SGHTA and CDR2 FQGNSA. The CDR3 nucleotides read TGTGCCAGCAGCGCTTTCCTCCTGGAGACCCAGTACTTC. Translation: CASSAFLLETQYF.

The V call is TRBV7-2, the J call TRBJ2-3; TRBD2 is a possible D gene (5 bases). V lost 4 bases to trimming and J lost 5 bases, with 16 bases between them. The CDR3 consists of 15 residues. From germline, CDR1 is SGHTA and CDR2 FQGNSA. The CDR3 bases are TGTGCCAGCAGCTCCTCTCCCGGGATCGGAGATACGCAGTATTTT. It codes for CASSSSPGIGDTQYF. Drawing the rest from reference TRBV7-2 and TRBJ2-3, the complete variable domain is GAGVSQSPSNKVTEKGKDVELRCDPISGHTALYWYRQSLGQGLEFLIYFQGNSAPDKSGLPSDRFSAERTGGSVSTLTIQRTQQEDSAVYLCASSSSPGIGDTQYFGPGTRLTVL.

The chain is built from TRBV20-1 and TRBJ2-7; D possibly matches TRBD1 or TRBD2 (5 bases each). Looked up from germline, CDR1 is DFQATT and CDR2 is SNEGSKA (reference sequence). Trimming removed 3 bases at V and 0 bases at J, with 18 bases between. The CDR3 is 16 residues long. The CDR3 region is CSARDQTGRYSYEQYF. The CDR3 DNA is TGCAGTGCTAGGGATCAGACGGGACGTTACTCCTACGAGCAGTACTTC.

The rearrangement links TRBV27 to TRBJ2-5, with D uncertain. The V end was cut by 6 bases, the J end by 1 base, with 6 bases between. The CDR3 has 12 amino acids. Germline CDR1 MNHEY, CDR2 SMNVEV (reference sequence). This chain's CDR3 is CASSLPQETQYF. CDR3 nucleotide sequence: TGTGCCAGCAGCTTGCCCCAAGAGACCCAGTACTTC.

The chain has TRBV24-1 and TRBJ2-7; a weak D match, TRBD1 (6 bases). With 4 bases removed from V and 5 bases from J, the gap between germline ends came to 14 bases. There are 14 residues in the CDR3. Germline values: CDR1 KGHDR, CDR2 SFDVKD. The CDR3 region is CATSERTGRDEQYF. The CDR3 DNA reads as TGTGCCACCAGTGAGAGAACAGGGCGCGACGAGCAGTACTTC.

This chain joins TRBV18 and TRBJ2-7; TRBD2 agrees at 12 bases. The length of the CDR3 is 15 residues. CDR1 KGHSH and CDR2 LQKENI come from the germline V gene. Trimming at V came to 3 bases and at J to 3 bases, leaving 3 bases not matched to a gene. The CDR3, as DNA: TGTGCCAGCTCACCGTCTAGCGGGAGGGTCTACGAGCAGTACTTC. It yields the protein CASSPSSGRVYEQYF.

V is TRBV5-1 and J is TRBJ2-1, with 14 bases lining up with TRBD2. With V trimmed by 4 bases and J by 8 bases, 8 bases remained unmatched. This CDR3 is 16 amino acids long. Germline CDR1 is SGHRS and CDR2 is YFSETQ. CDR3 sequence (DNA): TGCGCCAGCAGCCTGGGGGGACTAGCGGGAGTCCATGAGCAGTTCTTC. It is translated as CASSLGGLAGVHEQFF.

The V call is TRBV6-5, the J call TRBJ2-7; no reliable D call. The germline CDR1 and CDR2 sequences are MNHEY and SVGAGI. CDR3 length: 11 residues. Deletions cut 7 bases from V and 3 bases from J, with 7 bases between. The CDR3 protein is CASTFLYEQYF. For the CDR3, the DNA is TGTGCCAGCACCTTTCTCTACGAGCAGTACTTC.

The gene calls are TRBV29-1 and TRBJ1-1; weak D call: TRBD1 (5 bases). Trimming stripped 4 bases from V and 1 base from J, with 10 bases between. CDR1 is SQVTM and CDR2 is ANQGSEA in the germline V gene. The CDR3 contains 13 residues. The CDR3 here is CSVAWQGNTEAFF. CDR3 sequence (DNA): TGCAGCGTTGCCTGGCAGGGGAACACTGAAGCTTTCTTT. Full variable domain (missing parts from reference TRBV29-1 and TRBJ1-1): SAVISQKPSRDICQRGTSLTIQCQVDSQVTMMFWYRQQPGQSLTLIATANQGSEATYESGFVIDKFPISRPNLTFSTLTVSNMSPEDSSIYLCSVAWQGNTEAFFGQGTRLTVV.

This clonotype was observed a few times. The chain combines TRBV7-9 with TRBJ1-1, with D uncertain. Germline V CDR1 and CDR2: SEHNR, FQNEAQ (reference sequence). The CDR3 consists of 13 residues. Trimming took off 3 bases at V and 10 bases at J, with 15 bases between the two ends. The CDR3 loop is CASSLIGARAAFF. CDR3 sequence (DNA): TGTGCCAGCAGCTTGATCGGTGCGCGGGCAGCTTTCTTT.

The chain employs TRBV6-5 and TRBJ2-5; no firm D call. V dropped 6 bases and J dropped 2 bases, with 16 bases sitting between them. This CDR3 has 15 residues. Germline V gives CDR1 MNHEY, CDR2 SVGAGI. CDR3 residues: CASSRAIVEQETQYF. The CDR3 nucleotides are TGTGCCAGCAGCCGGGCGATTGTGGAACAAGAGACCCAGTACTTC.

This chain connects TRBV12-3 or TRBV12-4 to TRBJ2-3, with 11 bases matching TRBD2. This CDR3 is built from 15 residues. V was clipped by 2 bases and J by 7 bases; unmatched bases: 5. CDR3 protein: CASSLIAGGPNTQYF. In DNA, the CDR3 is TGTGCCAGCAGTTTAATAGCGGGAGGGCCGAATACGCAGTATTTT.

The chain is built from TRBV3-1 and TRBJ1-2; the D gene is possibly TRBD1 (5 bases). CDR3 length: 17 residues. Trimming took 0 bases from V and 7 from J, leaving 21 bases between them. CDR1 is LGHDT and CDR2 is YNNKEL in the germline V gene (reference sequence). The CDR3 bases are TGTGCCAGCAGCCAAGACCTTGACCCGGGACCAAGCGGTGGCTACACCTTC. It is translated as CASSQDLDPGPSGGYTF.

The V gene is TRBV29-1, the J gene TRBJ2-7; 11 bases are shared with TRBD2. Trimming cost V 7 bases and J 5 bases; bases outside gene matches: 7. Germline CDR1 reads SQVTM; CDR2 reads ANQGSEA. CDR3 length: 13 residues. CDR3 bases: TGCAGCGCCTTCCTAGCGGGAGGAAACGAGCAGTACTTC. Amino acid sequence: CSAFLAGGNEQYF.

The V and J genes are TRBV15 and TRBJ2-2; D unresolved. The CDR3 covers 14 residues. Germline V CDR1 and CDR2: LNHNV, YYDKDF (reference sequence). With 0 bases removed from V and 7 bases from J, the gap between germline ends came to 9 bases. The CDR3 bases are TGTGCCACCAGCAGAGACCGGGTGGTCGGGGAGCTGTTTTTT. Protein: CATSRDRVVGELFF.

The gene calls are TRBV30 and TRBJ2-4; 7 nucleotides align to TRBD2. The CDR3 contains 17 residues. The germline gives CDR1 GTSNPN, CDR2 SVGIG (reference sequence). J lost 0 bases, V lost 0 bases, and 8 bases had no gene match. CDR3 sequence: CAWSVRSGGQAKNIQYF. The CDR3 DNA follows: TGTGCCTGGAGTGTACGATCGGGAGGTCAAGCCAAAAACATTCAGTACTTC.

CDR3 coding DNA: TGTGCCAGCAGTTTGGGGTCCGGGTCCTACGAGCAGTACTTC. It is translated as CASSLGSGSYEQYF. The V call is TRBV12-3 or TRBV12-4, the J call TRBJ2-7; the D is unclear. The CDR3 runs to 14 residues. Between the trimmed V and J ends, which lost 3 bases and 1 base, there was a span of 10 bases.

A single count supports this clonotype. V usage is TRBV28 and J usage is TRBJ2-1; 8 bases align to TRBD1. After removal of 5 bases from V and 6 bases from J, the junction contained 6 bases not matched to a gene. The germline V gene encodes CDR1 MDHEN and CDR2 SYDVKM. The CDR3 is 14 amino acids. CDR3 bases: TGTGCCAGCAGTCCCCTAACAGGGGGCAATGAGCAGTTCTTC. Its protein product is CASSPLTGGNEQFF.

The table lists this clonotype with a few counts. V usage is TRBV5-1 and J usage is TRBJ2-7; TRBD2 agrees at 13 bases. The CDR3 has 15 amino acids. The junction had 4 bases not matched to a gene; V was cut back by 4 bases and J by 3 bases. Germline V lookup: CDR1 SGHRS, CDR2 YFSETQ. The DNA for the CDR3 is TGCGCCAGCAGCCCAGGACTAGCGGGAGTCTACGAGCAGTACTTC. Residues: CASSPGLAGVYEQYF.

This chain joins TRBV3-1 and TRBJ2-4, with 8 positions matching TRBD2. The V segment lost 0 bases and the J segment 2 bases; nucleotides outside the gene matches: 21. Germline loops: CDR1 LGHDT, CDR2 YNNKEL (reference sequence). This CDR3 has 22 amino acids. The CDR3: CASSQDIVASGLIGLTKNIQYF. The DNA for the CDR3 is TGTGCCAGCAGCCAAGATATCGTGGCTAGCGGGTTGATTGGGTTAACCAAAAACATTCAGTACTTC.

This chain joins TRBV6-5 and TRBJ2-3; 12 positions match TRBD2. Germline V gene data show CDR1 as MNHEY and CDR2 as SVGAGI. The CDR3 is made up of 15 amino acids. After removal of 7 bases from V and 2 bases from J, the junction contained 4 bases not matched to a gene. In DNA, the CDR3 is TGTGCCAGCAAAGGACTAGCGGGACCCACAGATACGCAGTATTTT. Translation gives CASKGLAGPTDTQYF.

V usage is TRBV2 and J usage is TRBJ2-4; 9 positions match TRBD2. The V segment lost 10 bases and the J segment 11 bases; nucleotides outside the gene matches: 21. The CDR3 covers 16 residues. Germline V gene lookup returns CDR1 SNHLY and CDR2 FYNNEI. CDR3 sequence: CATVPVSGSTWLVQYF. DNA of the CDR3: TGTGCCACCGTACCGGTTAGCGGGAGTACCTGGCTCGTTCAGTACTTC.

This chain connects TRBV3-1 to TRBJ2-7; D is perhaps TRBD1 or TRBD2 (5 bases each). Germline CDR1 and CDR2: LGHDT and YNNKEL (reference sequence). Trimming took 4 bases from V and 4 from J, leaving 17 bases between them. The CDR3 spans 15 residues. The CDR3, as DNA: TGTGCCAGCAGCCCCGGGACCCTACTTTCTTACGAGCAGTACTTC. This translates into CASSPGTLLSYEQYF.

The rearrangement joins TRBV28 to TRBJ1-4, with 7 bases that match TRBD1. The CDR3 length is 13 residues. The germline gives CDR1 MDHEN, CDR2 SYDVKM. J was trimmed by 8 bases and V by 5 bases; bases with no gene match: 5. The CDR3 coding sequence is TGTGCCAGCAGTCAGACAGGGACCGAAAAACTGTTTTTT. This translates into CASSQTGTEKLFF.

The gene calls are TRBV7-9 and TRBJ2-2; TRBD1 aligns across 12 bases. CDR3 length: 18 amino acids. V trimming: 2 bases; J trimming: 0 bases; junction bases outside the gene matches: 4. CDR1 and CDR2 from the germline V gene are SEHNR and FQNEAQ (reference sequence). CDR3 residues: CASSLPGTGGSNTGELFF. CDR3 sequence (DNA): TGTGCCAGCAGCTTACCCGGGACAGGGGGCTCGAACACCGGGGAGCTGTTTTTT.

This sequence joins TRBV6-1 and TRBJ2-7; TRBD2 aligns across 12 bases. The germline gives CDR1 MNHNS, CDR2 SASEGT. The CDR3 consists of 16 residues. J gave up 5 bases and V 5 bases, and 10 bases lay outside the gene matches. In DNA form, the CDR3 reads TGTGCCAGCAGTCGGGGGGGGACTAGCGGGTCCCACGAGCAGTACTTC. It yields the protein CASSRGGTSGSHEQYF.